Sequencing of this T cell receptor beta chain was carried out in a study of massively parallel sequencing of T cell beta chains (dated by TCRdb to the late 2000s). For the study in its entirety: The study profiled human TCR beta CDR3 diversity in peripheral blood using 5'-RACE, Illumina short-read sequencing and a dedicated short-read assembly strategy. Here is what the overall study found, with its caveats: Since the RNA was pooled from many donors, the results capture clonotype abundance averaged across the population rather than the repertoire of any individual. Across the approximately 31,000 distinct clonotypes, single-copy clonotypes accounted for roughly 70% of clonotypes yet represented only about 19% of assemblies. Usage of TRBV genes spanned from under 0.012% for TRBV17 up to about 25% for TRBV20-1, while TRBJ usage spanned from approximately 1.6% for TRBJ2-6 up to roughly 17% for TRBJ2-1. Only around 23,000 (about 67%) of the clonotypes could be assigned a unique TRBV gene. When the data were subsampled, the number of clonotypes climbed linearly as read number increased, indicating that sequencing depth was far from saturation. The reported gene usage frequencies may have been skewed by preferential PCR amplification of some TRBV and TRBJ sequences. The length of CDR3 beta varied from 21 to 81 nucleotides, with the peak at 45 nucleotides. Most clonotypes (about 70% of the roughly 35,000) were supported by a single sequence read, which could in principle inflate apparent diversity.

The donor pool was composed of about 370 males and approximately 150 females, all aged about 18 to 45 years. From 165 liters of pooled peripheral blood, peripheral leukocyte polyA+ RNA was isolated. A commercial mRNA preparation from normal human peripheral blood leukocytes, pooled from around 590 individuals, served as the starting material. With regard to this clonotype: The antigen it binds to is not known. No clone much larger than this one lies a single base away; base qualities are absent.

Sequencing relied on an Illumina Genome Analyzer II. Two rounds of nested PCR with TRBC1/TRBC2-specific primers yielded a RACE product of about 520 bp, which was gel-purified. A TRBC-specific primer and a template-switching oligonucleotide were used to make first-strand cDNA, with the template-switching oligonucleotide providing a 5' anchor for RACE. Because the RACE amplicon was too long for direct short-read sequencing, the RACE amplicon was concatemerized by ligation and sheared by sonication. PAGE was used to isolate a size fraction of 100 to 300 bp, and that fraction then underwent shotgun sequencing on the Illumina platform. In separate sequencing runs on an Illumina GAII, 18.8 million 36-nt reads and 21.7 million 50-nt single-end reads were generated. Per the original workflow: The pooled 40,582,229 reads were assembled with iSSAKE using parameters -m 15, -o 2 and -r 0.7. Reads aligning to the ends of Ensembl TRBV gene predictions that carried unmatched junctional bases were used to seed de novo CDR3 beta assemblies. Rather than raw read depth, the number of matching assembled contigs was used to estimate clonotype abundance. Of the assembled clonotypes, around 2,000 (roughly 5.9%) were found to have in-frame stop codons and were removed, so that 33,664 productive clonotypes were retained. Of the 288 unique TCR sequences obtained by Sanger sequencing of cloned RACE products, around 70% were also present in the Illumina assembly. The raw public data were reprocessed by TCRdb itself: fastp quality trimming at Q25, MiXCR clonotype calling, in-frame beta chains only. Each entry is one CDR3 protein sequence, shown with its most common DNA and genes. What appears here as the V and J calls and clone size reflects TCRdb's work, not the paper's. The sample includes about 4,700 distinct CDR3 sequences, with roughly 38% observed a single time. The ten largest clonotypes hold about 3% of the sample.

The CDR3 runs 13 amino acids, cysteine and phenylalanine included. Only the CDR3 part of the read is kept: 39 bases, read in frame from the first base. The germline V gene supplies CDR1 SGHRS and CDR2 YFSETQ. V is pared back by 0 bases and J by 9 bases, with 10 bases lying between the germline termini. The material sequenced was commercial RNA from peripheral blood pooled from many donors. The receptor comes from a pool of human donors in good health; the sample was commercial RNA pooled from many donors. This chain joins TRBV5-1 to TRBJ2-1; the D segment cannot be called with confidence. Here is the DNA: TGCGCCAGCAGCTTGGAACGTTTCGGTGAGCAGTTCTTC. The encoded protein is CASSLERFGEQFF.